This TCR beta chain was sequenced for a study of blood T cell repertoires in COVID-19. Looking at the study overall: Italy, Spain and the United States were the sources of the convalescent and acute COVID-19 samples.

This table comes from immunoSEQ multiplex PCR, and its TCRdb copy is limited to in-frame clones, with some not included. The repertoire holds 150,000 to 180,000 clones, with 80% to 90% as singletons. Sequencing was done on a sample of peripheral blood. The sequence was collected from a woman in her thirties or forties with acute or convalescent COVID-19.

DNA of the CDR3: TGTGCCAGCAGCGTATACAGGGGTCAAGAGACCCAGTACTTC. Amino acids: CASSVYRGQETQYF. The J gene is TRBJ2-5, the V gene TRBV7-8, with 7 bases fitting TRBD1. Germline CDR1 and CDR2: SGHVS and FQNEAQ. The junction had 5 bases not matched to a gene; V was cut back by 5 bases and J by 2 bases. The CDR3 is made up of 14 amino acids.